Following are 27 T cell receptor beta chains from one sample sequenced in a study of T cells in Graves' hyperthyroidism and ophthalmopathy. Researchers took RNA transcripts and amplified the TCR beta CDR3 regions from them. The study used the HTBI primer set for a first-round RT-PCR of the TCR CDR3. TCRdb passed the multiplex PCR reads through MiXCR, listing each CDR3 protein once. There are about 380,000 distinct CDR3 sequences in the sample; approximately 15% occur only once, and about 10% lies in the top ten. The source material was blood. All receptors derive from a woman aged 60 to 75 with Graves' hyperthyroidism.

Comments on this clonotype: One base away lies a much larger clone, so this may be a sequencing read error. This chain uses TRBV2 with TRBJ2-2; 9 bases fit TRBD1. Germline CDR1 reads SNHLY; CDR2 reads FYNNEI. The CDR3 is 19 amino acids. The CDR3 sequence is CASRTPRRARTGGFGELLF. CDR3 in DNA: TGTGCCAGCAGAACCCCTCGGCGGGCCCGTACAGGGGGCTTCGGGGAGCTGCTTTTT.

This clonotype was seen many times. The CDR3 is CATSSGTHNGELFF. For the CDR3, the DNA is TGTGCCACCAGCTCTGGGACCCACAACGGGGAGCTGTTTTTT. The J gene is TRBJ2-2, the V gene TRBV15; D is perhaps TRBD1 or TRBD2 (5 bases each). Trimming pared 5 bases from V and 7 bases from J, leaving 14 bases between. The germline CDR1 and CDR2 sequences are LNHNV and YYDKDF (reference sequence). The CDR3 has 14 amino acids.

As for this clonotype: A much larger clone lies one base from this, so it may be a read error. A read error is likely, as this CDR3 ends without the conserved phenylalanine or tryptophan. The chain couples TRBV20-1 to TRBJ1-1; D not certain. Trimming stripped 3 bases from V and 3 bases from J, with 14 bases between. The CDR3 totals 14 residues. Germline lookup yields CDR1 DFQATT and CDR2 SNEGSKA (reference sequence). The CDR3 region is CSASPPERDTEAFL. CDR3 coding DNA: TGCAGTGCTAGTCCCCCGGAGAGGGACACTGAAGCTTTCCTT.

This clonotype has at least ten counts. V is TRBV29-1 and J is TRBJ2-5; 12 bases align to TRBD2. Per the germline V gene, CDR1 is SQVTM and CDR2 is ANQGSEA. V lost 5 bases to trimming and J lost 5 bases; unmatched junction nucleotides: 3. The CDR3 spans 13 residues. In DNA, the CDR3 is TGCAGCGTTAGGACTAGCGGGATGGAGACCCAGTACTTC. Residues: CSVRTSGMETQYF.

Ten or more counts support this clonotype. The CDR3 bases are TGTGCCAGCAGCCCTAGGACAGGGGACGCATCAAGCCAGCCCCAGCATTTT. As protein: CASSPRTGDASSQPQHF. The genes are TRBV3-1 and TRBJ1-5; TRBD1 aligns across 9 bases. CDR1 LGHDT and CDR2 YNNKEL come from the germline V gene (reference sequence). The CDR3 has 17 amino acids. Trimming at V came to 4 bases and at J to 7 bases, leaving 14 bases not matched to a gene.

There are a few counts of this clonotype. V gene TRBV4-1 combines with J gene TRBJ2-3; possible D gene TRBD1, 6 bases. There are 14 residues in the CDR3. Germline V lookup: CDR1 MGHRA, CDR2 YSYEKL. V was clipped by 2 bases and J by 4 bases, with 10 bases between them. CDR3 amino acids: CASSQPGVADTQYF. CDR3 DNA: TGCGCCAGCAGCCAACCAGGGGTAGCAGATACGCAGTATTTT.

Many counts were recorded for this clonotype. This sequence joins TRBV11-3 and TRBJ2-7, with D possibly matching TRBD1 (5 bases). CDR1 is SGHNT and CDR2 is YENEEA in the germline V gene. The V gene lost 1 base and the J gene lost 0 bases, with 13 bases spanning the gap. This CDR3 spans 16 amino acids. Here the CDR3 DNA reads TGTGCCAGCAGCTTAGGCCGACAGACGTACTCCTACGAGCAGTACTTC. Its protein product is CASSLGRQTYSYEQYF.

This clonotype appeared many times. The chain employs TRBV6-1 and TRBJ1-1; D possibly corresponds to TRBD1 (5 bases). V shed 6 bases and J shed 5 bases, with 16 bases lying between them. From germline, CDR1 is MNHNS and CDR2 SASEGT. There are 14 residues in the CDR3. CDR3 DNA sequence: TGTGCCAGCAGGCGCGTAATCGGGGGGACTGAAGCTTTCTTT. This translates into CASRRVIGGTEAFF.

V is TRBV20-1 and J is TRBJ2-1, with TRBD2 matching 7 bases. CDR1 and CDR2 (germline): DFQATT, SNEGSKA (reference sequence). After removal of 3 bases from V and 2 bases from J, the junction contained 7 bases not matched to a gene. This CDR3 is built from 15 residues. In DNA form, the CDR3 reads TGCAGTGCTAGTGGTTACGGACTAGCCTACAATGAGCAGTTCTTC. Its protein is CSASGYGLAYNEQFF.

This chain connects TRBV20-1 to TRBJ2-2; D may be TRBD1 (5 bases). CDR1 and CDR2 (germline): DFQATT, SNEGSKA (reference sequence). Trimming cost V 6 bases and J 7 bases, with 12 bases left between them. The CDR3 is 12 residues long. DNA for the CDR3: TGCAGTGCGGAAAGGGGTGGCGGGGAGCTGTTTTTT. It codes for CSAERGGGELFF.

This clonotype was observed at least ten times. The chain links TRBV6-5 to TRBJ1-6, with 7 bases lining up with TRBD1. The germline gives CDR1 MNHEY, CDR2 SVGAGI. Trimming cost V 1 base and J 4 bases; bases outside gene matches: 10. The CDR3 consists of 18 residues. The chain's CDR3 is CASSYLSSGTVYNSPLHF. CDR3 DNA sequence: TGTGCCAGCAGTTACTTATCCTCCGGGACAGTTTATAATTCACCCCTCCACTTT.

This sequence joins TRBV11-3 and TRBJ2-3; TRBD2 agrees at 8 bases. The length of the CDR3 is 16 residues. The V gene's germline CDR1 is SGHNT and CDR2 YENEEA. J gave up 6 bases and V 7 bases, and 15 bases lay outside the gene matches. For the CDR3, the DNA is TGTGCCAGCACCGATCGGGCGAGCGGGAGTGCGGATACGCAGTATTTT. Translated, it gives CASTDRASGSADTQYF.

This clonotype occurred many times. V and J are TRBV27 and TRBJ2-3; TRBD2 matches at 9 bases. Germline CDR1 and CDR2: MNHEY and SMNVEV (reference sequence). CDR3 length: 15 residues. The V and J ends lost 4 bases and 4 bases, in that order; junction bases with no gene match: 6. CDR3 nucleotide sequence: TGTGCCAGCAGTTCCAGCGGGAGGCTCCCAGATACGCAGTATTTT. Protein product: CASSSSGRLPDTQYF.

In regard to this clonotype: Given a much more abundant clone one base away, this may be a read error. The gene calls are TRBV11-2 and TRBJ1-2, with D perhaps matching TRBD1 (6 bases). The CDR3 sequence is 16 residues long. Germline V CDR1 and CDR2: SGHAT, FQNNGV. CDR3 in amino acids: CASSTGTSYSHYGYAF. CDR3 in DNA: TGTGCCAGCAGCACCGGGACATCTTACTCTCACTATGGCTACGCCTTC.

This chain joins TRBV5-1 and TRBJ2-5, with TRBD2 matching over 12 bases. This CDR3 comprises 15 residues. Germline-derived CDR1 and CDR2 are SGHRS and YFSETQ. V dropped 4 bases and J dropped 2; count of bases not matched to a gene: 3. CDR3 nucleotides: TGCGCCAGCAGCCGACTAGCGGGAGTTCAAGAGACCCAGTACTTC. Its translation is CASSRLAGVQETQYF.

This chain links TRBV5-1 with TRBJ2-1; 11 nucleotides match TRBD2. Unmatched junction bases numbered 11, after V lost 5 bases and J lost 7 bases. Germline V lookup: CDR1 SGHRS, CDR2 YFSETQ. This CDR3 has 16 amino acids. CDR3 nucleotides: TGCGCCAGCAGTCCCCCTACTAGCGGGAGCTCGAATGAGCAGTTCTTC. This translates into CASSPPTSGSSNEQFF.

This clonotype was observed a handful of times. The V call is TRBV19, the J call TRBJ2-6, with TRBD1 matching 8 bases. After removal of 3 bases from V and 2 bases from J, the junction contained 3 bases not matched to a gene. CDR1 and CDR2 (germline): LNHDA, SQIVND (reference sequence). CDR3 size: 16 residues. The DNA of the CDR3 is TGTGCCAGTAGTATGGGACAGGTAGCTGGGGCCAACGTCCTGACTTTC. Its protein is CASSMGQVAGANVLTF.

In this sample, this clonotype turned up many times. V is TRBV7-2 and J is TRBJ2-1, with D possibly matching TRBD2 (7 bases). CDR1 is SGHTA and CDR2 is FQGNSA in the germline V gene. The CDR3 consists of 17 residues. The V end lost 0 bases, the J end lost 7 bases, and 19 bases lay between the germline ends. The CDR3 protein is CASSLAGGGLGRNEQFF. The CDR3 DNA sequence: TGTGCCAGCAGCTTAGCGGGAGGGGGACTGGGACGGAATGAGCAGTTCTTC. Looking up the rest from reference TRBV7-2 and TRBJ2-1 gives the full variable domain: GAGVSQSPSNKVTEKGKDVELRCDPISGHTALYWYRQSLGQGLEFLIYFQGNSAPDKSGLPSDRFSAERTGGSVSTLTIQRTQQEDSAVYLCASSLAGGGLGRNEQFFGPGTRLTVL.

There are many counts of this clonotype. The V gene is TRBV12-3 or TRBV12-4, the J gene TRBJ2-5; 8 nucleotides align to TRBD1. Trimming cost V 6 bases and J 5 bases; bases outside gene matches: 8. This CDR3 is built from 14 residues. The DNA of the CDR3 is TGTGCCAGCAGCTCAGGACAGGGACGGGAGACCCAGTACTTC. It encodes CASSSGQGRETQYF.

This clonotype was seen ten or more times. This chain links TRBV7-2 with TRBJ2-1; maybe TRBD2 (6 bases). The germline V gene encodes CDR1 SGHTA and CDR2 FQGNSA. The V gene lost 6 bases and the J gene lost 1 base, with 19 bases spanning the gap. The CDR3 contains 17 residues. CDR3 nucleotide sequence: TGTGCCAGCAGGGGGACGCGGGATGGGGCTTCCTACAATGAGCAGTTCTTC. Translating gives CASRGTRDGASYNEQFF.

This clonotype has at least ten counts. The V gene is TRBV7-9, the J gene TRBJ2-7; TRBD2 aligns across 9 bases. The germline V gene encodes CDR1 SEHNR and CDR2 FQNEAQ (reference sequence). The CDR3 runs to 18 residues. V lost 5 bases and J lost 1; bases outside the gene matches: 15. Here the CDR3 reads CASSPHSAGGVTSYEQYF. The DNA of the CDR3 is TGTGCCAGCAGCCCTCACTCGGCGGGGGGGGTAACGTCCTACGAGCAGTACTTC. The complete variable domain, with remaining parts taken from reference TRBV7-9 and TRBJ2-7, reads DTGVSQNPRHKITKRGQNVTFRCDPISEHNRLYWYRQTLGQGPEFLTYFQNEAQLEKSRLLSDRFSAERPKGSFSTLEIQRTEQGDSAMYLCASSPHSAGGVTSYEQYFGPGTRLTVT.

This clonotype was counted at least ten times. The V and J genes are TRBV20-1 and TRBJ2-7, with TRBD2 matching over 7 bases. Germline-derived CDR1 and CDR2 are DFQATT and SNEGSKA (reference sequence). Trimming took 1 base from V and 3 from J; bases not matched to a gene: 9. The CDR3 sequence is 15 residues long. CDR3 nucleotide sequence: TGCAGTGCTAGAGGGGGGGGGGGAGTAGACTACGAGCAGTACTTC. This translates into CSARGGGGVDYEQYF.

This clonotype has ten or more counts. V and J are TRBV5-1 and TRBJ2-1, with 15 bases identical to TRBD2. Germline V gene data show CDR1 as SGHRS and CDR2 as YFSETQ. The CDR3 runs 15 residues. Trimming cost V 4 bases and J 6 bases; bases outside gene matches: 2. Here the CDR3 reads CASSGLAGGPNEQFF. CDR3 nucleotides: TGCGCCAGCAGCGGACTAGCGGGAGGGCCCAATGAGCAGTTCTTC.

V usage is TRBV27 and J usage is TRBJ2-2; 11 nucleotides match TRBD1. Germline V gives CDR1 MNHEY, CDR2 SMNVEV (reference sequence). The CDR3 is 15 residues long. The ends lost 5 bases at V and 7 bases at J; junction bases unmatched: 6. The CDR3, as DNA: TGTGCCAGCAGTGCCGCGGGACAGGGGGGCGGGGAGCTGTTTTTT. As protein: CASSAAGQGGGELFF.

Ten or more counts support this clonotype. The CDR3 coding sequence is TGTGCCAGCAGCGCGGGACCTAGGGAGCCCCAGCATTTT. Protein: CASSAGPREPQHF. This sequence joins TRBV11-2 and TRBJ1-5; D possibly corresponds to TRBD1 (5 bases). This CDR3 comprises 13 residues. Germline loops: CDR1 SGHAT, CDR2 FQNNGV. The germline V and J ends were trimmed by 5 bases and 8 bases, with 13 bases remaining between them.

In this sample, this clonotype turned up many times. CDR3 nucleotides: TGTGCCAGCAAACCAACTTTAGGCACAGATACGCAGTATTTT. As protein: CASKPTLGTDTQYF. V gene TRBV27 combines with J gene TRBJ2-3; unclear D gene. The germline V gene has CDR1 MNHEY and CDR2 SMNVEV (reference sequence). The CDR3 totals 14 residues. V lost 7 bases to trimming and J lost 1 base, with 12 bases between them.

In this sample, this clonotype turned up a few times. A much larger clone lies one base from this, so it may be a read error. The rearrangement links TRBV28 to TRBJ1-2, with D unclear. Germline CDR1 and CDR2: MDHEN and SYDVKM. The CDR3 is made up of 12 amino acids. Trimming left V 11 bases short and J 8 bases short, with 18 bases between. CDR3 nucleotide sequence: TGTGCCTGCAAGCGTTCGGAGGGCGGCTACACCTTC. This codes for CACKRSEGGYTF.